The text below deals with one TCR beta chain. The data were produced by immunoSEQ multiplex PCR, yet TCRdb's version contains in-frame clones alone and is incomplete. The sample yields roughly 200,000 clones, 70% to 90% seen once. This sample was included in a study of blood T cell repertoires in COVID-19. Across the whole study: Samples representing acute and convalescent COVID-19 were sourced from the United States, Italy and Spain.

Assignments of participants to cohorts depended upon their own reported clinical history. V shed 6 bases and J 8 bases; nucleotides not matched to a gene: 5. The CDR3 is 13 residues long. From germline, CDR1 is GTSNPN and CDR2 SVGIG (reference sequence). Sequencing was done on a sample of PBMCs or T cells enriched from blood (not recorded which). The chain recombines TRBV30 with TRBJ2-1; 12 bases fit TRBD2. The receptor was isolated from a woman in her thirties or forties with acute COVID-19. CDR3: CACLTSGSDEQFF. Here the CDR3 DNA reads TGTGCCTGCCTGACTAGCGGGAGTGATGAGCAGTTCTTC.